The entry below gives a single TCR beta chain sequence along with its context. This clone was counted a few times. There is no known antigen for this receptor. No base-level quality is on record; no much larger clone is a single base apart. These data belong to a study of control samples from healthy donors and cancer patients (dated by TCRdb to between 2020 and 2021). Library preparation used the immunoSEQ multiplex PCR assay. This immuneACCESS table, as held by TCRdb, lists in-frame sequences with V and J called but not all clones. Of the missing ones, under half trace to an unresolved V gene in checked studies; the others have no known cause. This sample has tens of thousands of clones in its table, and roughly 90% of those were observed once. The ten largest clones represent approximately 15% of the sample. Taken from cysteine to phenylalanine, the CDR3 has 12 residues. Only the CDR3 DNA stays, 36 bases, in frame from base 1. The germline V gene supplies CDR1 SGHRS and CDR2 YFSETQ. V gives up 0 bases and J gives up 13 bases, and the segment between their germline ends measures 13 bases.

Sequencing used blood. The clonotype originates from an older woman in good health. The chain links TRBV5-1 with TRBJ1-1, with a weak D call of TRBD1 (6 bases match). CDR3 region: CASSLEQGPYFF. The sequenced DNA is TGCGCCAGCAGCTTGGAACAGGGACCCTATTTCTTT.